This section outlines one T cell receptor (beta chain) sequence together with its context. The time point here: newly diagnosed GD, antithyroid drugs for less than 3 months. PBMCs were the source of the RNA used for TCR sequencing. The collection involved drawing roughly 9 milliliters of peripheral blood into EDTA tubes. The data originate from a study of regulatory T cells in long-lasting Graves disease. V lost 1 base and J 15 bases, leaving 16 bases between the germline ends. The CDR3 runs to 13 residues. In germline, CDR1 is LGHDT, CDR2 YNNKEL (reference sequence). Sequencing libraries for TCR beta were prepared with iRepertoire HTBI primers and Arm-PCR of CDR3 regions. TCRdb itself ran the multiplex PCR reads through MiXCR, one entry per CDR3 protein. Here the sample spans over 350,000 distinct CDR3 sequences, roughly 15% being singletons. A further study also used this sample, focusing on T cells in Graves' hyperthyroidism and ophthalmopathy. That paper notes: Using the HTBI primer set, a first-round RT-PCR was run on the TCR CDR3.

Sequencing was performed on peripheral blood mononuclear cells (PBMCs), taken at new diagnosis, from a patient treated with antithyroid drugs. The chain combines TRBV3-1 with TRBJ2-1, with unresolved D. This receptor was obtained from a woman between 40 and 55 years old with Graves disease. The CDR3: CASSQAGAPSRFF. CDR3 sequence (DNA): TGTGCCAGCAGCCAAGCCGGAGCCCCCTCGAGGTTCTTC.